Below, 27 T cell receptor beta chains from the same sample are listed, as sequenced in a study of blood T cell repertoires in COVID-19 (dated by TCRdb to 2020 to 2021). The library came from the immunoSEQ multiplex PCR assay. TCRdb holds this immuneACCESS table with in-frame rearrangements only. Some clones are missing; in checked studies, unresolved V genes explain under half, and the rest has no known cause. Counted in this sample were some 300,000 clones; approximately 90% of them appeared once. Together, the top ten hold roughly 5.9% of the sample. Sequencing used peripheral blood. The receptors were sampled from a woman in her fifties or sixties with COVID-19, enrolled during active disease.

The chain has TRBV7-2 and TRBJ1-2; 7 bases align to TRBD1. Trimming at V came to 1 base and at J to 4 bases, leaving 12 bases not matched to a gene. The CDR3 runs to 17 residues. Germline CDR1 and CDR2: SGHTA and FQGNSA. CDR3 DNA: TGTGCCAGCAGCTTAGGAGGGGCCGACAGGGCCATCTATGGCTACACCTTC. Translating it yields CASSLGGADRAIYGYTF.

The chain employs TRBV5-1 and TRBJ1-3; TRBD1 aligns across 12 bases. Germline-derived CDR1 and CDR2 are SGHRS and YFSETQ. This CDR3 spans 20 amino acids. The ends lost 4 bases at V and 0 bases at J; junction bases unmatched: 14. CDR3 loop: CASSPDFPGTGGVSGNTIYF. CDR3 DNA: TGCGCCAGCAGCCCGGACTTTCCCGGGACAGGGGGCGTCTCTGGAAACACCATATATTTT.

The chain uses TRBV5-8 and TRBJ2-1; D is perhaps TRBD2 (6 bases). CDR1 and CDR2 (germline): SGHTS, YDEGEE. The length of the CDR3 is 14 residues. V was trimmed by 2 bases and J by 8 bases, leaving 14 bases between them. The CDR3 DNA reads as TGTGCCAGCAGCTTCGGGAGTTATGTGGATGAGCAGTTCTTC. Residues: CASSFGSYVDEQFF.

The chain uses TRBV21-1 and TRBJ1-1. TRBV21-1 is classified as a pseudogene. The CDR3 contains 14 residues. CDR3 sequence reads: CASSRKAGDTEAFF. Written as DNA, the CDR3 is TGTGCCAGCAGCCGGAAGGCGGGGGACACTGAAGCTTTCTTT.

The gene calls are TRBV2 and TRBJ2-5; 7 bases match TRBD1. The germline V gene encodes CDR1 SNHLY and CDR2 FYNNEI. The CDR3 spans 15 residues. The trim removed 8 bases at V and 1 base at J, leaving 10 bases unmatched. The chain's CDR3 is CASLRMRTGQETQYF. The CDR3 nucleotides read TGTGCCAGCCTTCGAATGAGGACAGGCCAAGAGACCCAGTACTTC.

The gene calls are TRBV6-1 and TRBJ2-3; 15 nucleotides line up with TRBD2. Trimming cost V 2 bases and J 4 bases; bases outside gene matches: 13. The CDR3 consists of 20 residues. Per germline, CDR1 MNHNS and CDR2 SASEGT. This CDR3 reads CASSETAYGTSGRRADTQYF. CDR3 sequence (DNA): TGTGCCAGCAGTGAAACGGCCTACGGGACTAGCGGGAGGCGGGCAGATACGCAGTATTTT.

For the CDR3, the DNA is TGTGCCAGCAGCCACCACGAGAGGCTGAACACTGAAGCTTTCTTT. As protein: CASSHHERLNTEAFF. The genes are TRBV3-1 (or the pseudogene TRBV3-2) and TRBJ1-1; D is unclear. This CDR3 has 15 amino acids. Germline CDR1 LGHDT, CDR2 YNNKEL (reference sequence). V was cut by 3 bases and J by 0 bases, with 11 bases left in between.

The CDR3 loop is CASSLFNQAGVDNEQFF. CDR3 in DNA: TGTGCCAGCAGCCTCTTTAATCAGGCGGGAGTGGACAATGAGCAGTTCTTC. This chain uses TRBV4-2 with TRBJ2-1; the match to TRBD2 covers 7 bases. Germline V CDR1 and CDR2: LGHNA, YNFKEQ. The CDR3 totals 17 residues. V gave up 4 bases and J gave up 5 bases; unmatched junction bases: 14.

This chain uses TRBV14 with TRBJ2-1, with TRBD2 as a possible D gene (6 bases). Trimming stripped 0 bases from V and 12 bases from J, with 12 bases between. CDR3 length equals 13 residues. Germline CDR1 is SGHDN and CDR2 is FVKESK. CDR3 DNA: TGTGCCAGCAGCCAAGACCCCCGGGGGTTGCAGTTCTTC. As protein: CASSQDPRGLQFF.

This clone was counted a single time. This chain connects TRBV5-5 to TRBJ2-7; TRBD2 matches 11 bases. From germline, CDR1 is SGHKS and CDR2 YYEKEE (reference sequence). The CDR3 loop spans 15 amino acids. The J segment lost 3 bases and the V segment lost 4 bases, leaving 6 bases of the junction unmatched. CDR3 nucleotides: TGTGCCAGCAGCGTGGGACTAGCGGATGACTACGAGCAGTACTTC. It is translated as CASSVGLADDYEQYF.

This chain connects TRBV7-9 to TRBJ1-2; D perhaps matches TRBD1 (5 bases). The CDR3 contains 16 residues. Per germline, CDR1 SEHNR and CDR2 FQNEAQ (reference sequence). Deletions cut 5 bases from V and 4 bases from J, with 20 bases between. The CDR3 reads CASSPFGGHPIYGYTF. The CDR3 DNA is TGTGCCAGCAGCCCTTTCGGCGGACACCCTATCTATGGCTACACCTTC.

The rearrangement uses TRBV2 and TRBJ1-2; perhaps TRBD1 as D (6 bases). V dropped 0 bases and J dropped 8 bases, with 16 bases sitting between them. Germline V gene lookup returns CDR1 SNHLY and CDR2 FYNNEI. There are 15 residues in the CDR3. CDR3 DNA sequence: TGTGCCAGCAGTGAAGCTTTGACAGGTCTTCGGGGCTACACCTTC. Its translation is CASSEALTGLRGYTF.

The chain combines TRBV5-6 with TRBJ2-7; D gene ambiguous. The CDR3 loop spans 14 amino acids. V lost 3 bases and J lost 0, with 10 bases in between. Germline loops: CDR1 SGHDT, CDR2 YYEEEE. The CDR3 nucleotides read TGTGCCAGCAGCTCATACAGAAGCTCCTACGAGCAGTACTTC. It encodes CASSSYRSSYEQYF.

The V call is TRBV5-1, the J call TRBJ2-1; 11 nucleotides agree with TRBD2. The V and J ends lost 4 bases and 6 bases, in that order; junction bases with no gene match: 6. Germline CDR1 SGHRS, CDR2 YFSETQ. This CDR3 spans 15 amino acids. CDR3 region: CASSPLAGGTNEQFF. The DNA of the CDR3 is TGCGCCAGCAGCCCTCTAGCGGGAGGAACCAATGAGCAGTTCTTC.

The chain uses TRBV7-2 and TRBJ1-2, with 7 bases that match TRBD1. The V segment lost 3 bases and the J segment 1 base; nucleotides outside the gene matches: 5. This CDR3 is built from 15 residues. The germline V gene has CDR1 SGHTA and CDR2 FQGNSA. Here the CDR3 reads CASSFPAGGNYGYTF. For the CDR3, the DNA is TGTGCCAGCAGCTTCCCCGCAGGGGGTAACTATGGCTACACCTTC.

The rearrangement links TRBV5-4 to TRBJ2-1; no clear D gene. Trimming stripped 2 bases from V and 8 bases from J, with 8 bases between. This CDR3 spans 12 amino acids. Per germline, CDR1 SGHNT and CDR2 YYREEE (reference sequence). The CDR3 nucleotides are TGTGCCAGCAGCTTCCCCTTCGATGAGCAGTTCTTC. It codes for CASSFPFDEQFF.

This clone showed up just a few times. The rearrangement links TRBV7-9 to TRBJ2-2, with TRBD1 matching over 7 bases. The CDR3 runs 17 residues. J was trimmed by 0 bases and V by 5 bases; bases with no gene match: 9. Germline values: CDR1 SEHNR, CDR2 FQNEAQ (reference sequence). Here the CDR3 DNA reads TGTGCCAGCAGCCTGGGGGACAGCGGAGCGAACACCGGGGAGCTGTTTTTT. Its translation is CASSLGDSGANTGELFF.

The J gene is TRBJ1-3, the V gene TRBV30; no firm D call. Germline V gene lookup returns CDR1 GTSNPN and CDR2 SVGIG (reference sequence). V lost 7 bases, J lost 1 base, and 14 bases lay in between. The length of the CDR3 is 14 residues. The CDR3: CAFTQSGSGNTIYF. The CDR3 coding sequence is TGTGCCTTTACACAGAGCGGGTCTGGAAACACCATATATTTT.

The chain employs TRBV4-1 and TRBJ2-1, with 9 bases matching TRBD2. The CDR3 extends over 18 amino acids. V trimming: 1 base; J trimming: 1 base; junction bases outside the gene matches: 8. Germline-derived CDR1 and CDR2 are MGHRA and YSYEKL. The CDR3 DNA sequence: TGCGCCAGCAGCCAAGTAGGAGTAGCGGGAGTTTCCTACAATGAGCAGTTCTTC. It is translated as CASSQVGVAGVSYNEQFF.

Comment on this clone: This specimen includes other DNA sequences encoding the same CDR3. This rearrangement joins TRBV5-1 to TRBJ1-4; 9 bases match TRBD1. CDR1 is SGHRS and CDR2 is YFSETQ in the germline V gene. The ends lost 5 bases at V and 8 bases at J; junction bases unmatched: 7. The CDR3 sequence is 14 residues long. The DNA for the CDR3 is TGCGCCAGCAGGCCCGGGACAGGGAACGAAAAACTGTTTTTT. It yields the protein CASRPGTGNEKLFF.

The chain is built from TRBV3-1 (or the pseudogene TRBV3-2) and TRBJ2-7; 10 bases fit TRBD1. Germline V gene sequence: CDR1 LGHDT, CDR2 YNNKEL (reference sequence). Trimming removed 5 bases from V and 3 bases from J; junction bases left unmatched: 7. The CDR3 is 15 amino acids. CDR3 nucleotide sequence: TGTGCCAGCAGCGCCAAAAGGGACAGGGGCTACGAGCAGTACTTC. It yields the protein CASSAKRDRGYEQYF.

The chain combines TRBV28 with TRBJ2-1; 10 bases match TRBD2. V lost 1 base and J lost 0; bases outside the gene matches: 3. Per the germline V gene, CDR1 is MDHEN and CDR2 is SYDVKM. The CDR3 has 17 residues. CDR3 bases: TGTGCCAGCAGTTTATTGGCTAGCGGGAGCTCCTACAATGAGCAGTTCTTC. Translation: CASSLLASGSSYNEQFF.

This rearrangement joins TRBV21-1 to TRBJ2-7; TRBD2, the D gene given by the table, was not confirmed from the DNA. TRBV21-1 is deemed a pseudogene. The CDR3 has 16 amino acids. The CDR3 nucleotides read TGTGCCAGCAGGGGGAGAGCTGTAAGTAGGGCTTACGAGCAGTACTTC. This translates into CASRGRAVSRAYEQYF.

This clone appeared a single time. The sample carries other DNA sequences with the same CDR3. V gene TRBV18 combines with J gene TRBJ2-5; a possible D gene is TRBD2 (5 bases). The CDR3 extends over 15 amino acids. Per the germline V gene, CDR1 is KGHSH and CDR2 is LQKENI. V lost 0 bases to trimming and J lost 1 base, with 9 bases between them. The CDR3 loop is CASSPPGGLQETQYF. CDR3 DNA: TGTGCCAGCTCACCACCGGGCGGACTCCAAGAGACCCAGTACTTC.

The V call is TRBV2, the J call TRBJ2-7, with 7 nucleotides matching TRBD1. V gave up 5 bases and J gave up 3 bases; unmatched junction bases: 25. The CDR3 consists of 20 residues. Germline assignment: CDR1 SNHLY and CDR2 FYNNEI. The CDR3 sequence is CASSPRQGLGSSVPVYEQYF. Written as DNA, the CDR3 is TGTGCCAGCAGTCCCAGACAGGGTCTTGGCTCTTCGGTCCCCGTCTACGAGCAGTACTTC.

This sequence joins TRBV11-1 and TRBJ2-1; 10 bases agree with TRBD2. V gave up 3 bases and J gave up 4 bases; unmatched junction bases: 6. Germline values: CDR1 SGHAT, CDR2 FQDESV (reference sequence). CDR3 length: 16 amino acids. The DNA for the CDR3 is TGTGCCAGCAGCTTTATCAGCGGGAGGGGTTACAATGAGCAGTTCTTC. Translating gives CASSFISGRGYNEQFF. Complete variable domain (other parts from reference TRBV11-1 and TRBJ2-1): EAEVAQSPRYKITEKSQAVAFWCDPISGHATLYWYRQILGQGPELLVQFQDESVVDDSQLPKDRFSAERLKGVDSTLKIQPAELGDSAMYLCASSFISGRGYNEQFFGPGTRLTVL.

This clone was counted between two and nine times. The chain links TRBV18 to TRBJ1-2; TRBD1 matches 9 bases. The CDR3 spans 15 residues. Germline-derived CDR1 and CDR2 are KGHSH and LQKENI. V shed 6 bases and J 2 bases; nucleotides not matched to a gene: 7. The CDR3 here is CASSGQGSSNYGYTF. The CDR3 coding sequence is TGTGCCAGCTCGGGACAGGGAAGCTCGAACTATGGCTACACCTTC.